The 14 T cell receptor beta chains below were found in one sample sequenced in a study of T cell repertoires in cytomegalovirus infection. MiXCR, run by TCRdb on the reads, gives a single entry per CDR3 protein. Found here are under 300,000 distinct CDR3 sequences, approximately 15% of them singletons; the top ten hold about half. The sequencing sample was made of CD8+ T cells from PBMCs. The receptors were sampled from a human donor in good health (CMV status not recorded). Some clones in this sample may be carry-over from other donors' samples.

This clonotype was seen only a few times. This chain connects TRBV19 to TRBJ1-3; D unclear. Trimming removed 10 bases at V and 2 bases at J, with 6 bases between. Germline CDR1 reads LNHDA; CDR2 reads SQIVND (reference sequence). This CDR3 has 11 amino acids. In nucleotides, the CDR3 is TGTGCCACCACGGCTGGAAACACCATATATTTT. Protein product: CATTAGNTIYF. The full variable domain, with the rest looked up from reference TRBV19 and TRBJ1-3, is DGGITQSPKYLFRKEGQNVTLSCEQNLNHDAMYWYRQDPGQGLRLIYYSQIVNDFQKGDIAEGYSVSREKKESFPLTVTSAQKNPTAFYLCATTAGNTIYFGEGSWLTVV.

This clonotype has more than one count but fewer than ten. In DNA form, the CDR3 reads TGTGCCAGCAGTGGGAGGACGGAGGCTTTCTTT. Translating gives CASSGRTEAFF. The chain employs TRBV2 and TRBJ1-1; D gene uncertain. Germline V gene data show CDR1 as SNHLY and CDR2 as FYNNEI. The CDR3 is made up of 11 amino acids. The germline V and J ends were trimmed by 4 bases and 11 bases, with 11 bases remaining between them. Supplemented by reference TRBV2 and TRBJ1-1, the full variable domain reads EPEVTQTPSHQVTQMGQEVILRCVPISNHLYFYWYRQILGQKVEFLVSFYNNEISEKSEIFDDQFSVERPDGSNFTLKIRSTKLEDSAMYFCASSGRTEAFFGQGTRLTVV.

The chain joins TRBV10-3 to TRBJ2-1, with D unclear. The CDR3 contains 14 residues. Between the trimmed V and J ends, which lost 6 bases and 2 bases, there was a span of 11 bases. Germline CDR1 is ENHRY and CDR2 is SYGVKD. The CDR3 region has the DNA TGTGCCATCAGAGACTTGAACCCCTACAATGAGCAGTTCTTC. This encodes CAIRDLNPYNEQFF.

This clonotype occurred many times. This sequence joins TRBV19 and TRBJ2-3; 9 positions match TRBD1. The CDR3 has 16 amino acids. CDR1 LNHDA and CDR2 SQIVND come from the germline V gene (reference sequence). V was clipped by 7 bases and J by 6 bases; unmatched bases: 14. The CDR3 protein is CASKVWDRESPDTQYF. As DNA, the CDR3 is TGTGCCAGTAAAGTTTGGGACAGGGAATCTCCGGATACGCAGTATTTT. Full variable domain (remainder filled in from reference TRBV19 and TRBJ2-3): DGGITQSPKYLFRKEGQNVTLSCEQNLNHDAMYWYRQDPGQGLRLIYYSQIVNDFQKGDIAEGYSVSREKKESFPLTVTSAQKNPTAFYLCASKVWDRESPDTQYFGPGTRLTVL.

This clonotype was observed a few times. This CDR3 is CASSPGQVWYEQYF. CDR3 coding DNA: TGTGCCAGTAGTCCCGGACAGGTTTGGTACGAGCAGTACTTC. The V and J genes are TRBV19 and TRBJ2-7, with 7 bases identical to TRBD1. This CDR3 spans 14 amino acids. The junction had 8 bases not matched to a gene; V was cut back by 5 bases and J by 4 bases. Germline CDR1 LNHDA, CDR2 SQIVND (reference sequence).

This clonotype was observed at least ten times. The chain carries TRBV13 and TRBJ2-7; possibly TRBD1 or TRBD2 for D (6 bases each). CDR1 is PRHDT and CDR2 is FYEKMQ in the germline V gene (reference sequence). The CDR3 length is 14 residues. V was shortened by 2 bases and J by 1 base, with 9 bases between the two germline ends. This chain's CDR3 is CASSLRGDSYEQYF. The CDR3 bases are TGTGCCAGCAGCTTAAGGGGGGATTCCTACGAGCAGTACTTC.

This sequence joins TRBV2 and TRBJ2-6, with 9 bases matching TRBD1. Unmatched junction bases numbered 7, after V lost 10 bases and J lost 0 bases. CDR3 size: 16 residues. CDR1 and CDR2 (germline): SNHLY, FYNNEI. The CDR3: CAIPGTGISGANVLTF. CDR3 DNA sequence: TGTGCCATTCCCGGGACAGGGATCTCTGGGGCCAACGTCCTGACTTTC.

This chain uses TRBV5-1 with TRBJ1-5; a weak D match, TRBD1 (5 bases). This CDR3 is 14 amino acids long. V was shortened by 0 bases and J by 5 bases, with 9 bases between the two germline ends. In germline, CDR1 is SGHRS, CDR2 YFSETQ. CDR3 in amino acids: CASSLVGGDQPQHF. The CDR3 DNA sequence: TGCGCCAGCAGCTTGGTTGGGGGGGATCAGCCCCAGCATTTT.

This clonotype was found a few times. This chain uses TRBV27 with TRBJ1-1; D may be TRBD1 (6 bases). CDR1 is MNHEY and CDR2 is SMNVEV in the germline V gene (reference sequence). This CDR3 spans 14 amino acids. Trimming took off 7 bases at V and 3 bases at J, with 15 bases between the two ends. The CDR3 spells CASKHGGLYTEAFF. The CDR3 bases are TGTGCCAGCAAGCATGGGGGGCTTTACACTGAAGCTTTCTTT.

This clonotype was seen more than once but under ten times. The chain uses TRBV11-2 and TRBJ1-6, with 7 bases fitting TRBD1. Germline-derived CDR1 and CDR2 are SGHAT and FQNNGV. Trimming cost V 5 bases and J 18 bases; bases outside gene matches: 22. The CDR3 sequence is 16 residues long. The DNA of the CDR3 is TGTGCCAGCAGCCACGCTCCCGGACAGGTCCTCGGAAGGAACCACTTT. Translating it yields CASSHAPGQVLGRNHF. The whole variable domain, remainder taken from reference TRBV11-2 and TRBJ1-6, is EAGVAQSPRYKIIEKRQSVAFWCNPISGHATLYWYQQILGQGPKLLIQFQNNGVVDDSQLPKDRFSAERLKGVDSTLKIQPAKLEDSAVYLCASSHAPGQVLGRNHFGNGTRLTVT.

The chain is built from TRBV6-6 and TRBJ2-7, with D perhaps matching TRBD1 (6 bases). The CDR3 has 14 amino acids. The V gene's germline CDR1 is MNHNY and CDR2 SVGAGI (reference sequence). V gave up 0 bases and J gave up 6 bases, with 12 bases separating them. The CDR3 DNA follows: TGTGCCAGCAGTTACTCAAGGATAGGGGGCGAGCAGTACTTC. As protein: CASSYSRIGGEQYF.

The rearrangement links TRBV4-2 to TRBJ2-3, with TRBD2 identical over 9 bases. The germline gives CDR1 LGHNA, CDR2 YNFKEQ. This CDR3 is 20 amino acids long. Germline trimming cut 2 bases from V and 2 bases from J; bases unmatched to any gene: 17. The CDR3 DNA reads TGTGCCAGCAGCCAAAGCCCCAGTCGTTTTAGCGGGGGCCCCACAGATACGCAGTATTTT. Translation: CASSQSPSRFSGGPTDTQYF.

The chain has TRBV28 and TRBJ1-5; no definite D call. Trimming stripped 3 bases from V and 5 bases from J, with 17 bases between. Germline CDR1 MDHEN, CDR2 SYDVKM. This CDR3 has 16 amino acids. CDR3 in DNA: TGTGCCAGCAGTTTCCAGACGGACCCACAAGATCAGCCCCAGCATTTT. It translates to CASSFQTDPQDQPQHF.

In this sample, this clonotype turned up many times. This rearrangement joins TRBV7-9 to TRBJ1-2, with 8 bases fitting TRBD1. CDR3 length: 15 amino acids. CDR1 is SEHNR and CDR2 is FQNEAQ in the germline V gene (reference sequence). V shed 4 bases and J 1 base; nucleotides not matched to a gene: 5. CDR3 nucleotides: TGTGCCAGCAGCTATGGGACAGGAAATAACTATGGCTACACCTTC. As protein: CASSYGTGNNYGYTF. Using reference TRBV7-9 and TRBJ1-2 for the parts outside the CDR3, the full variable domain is DTGVSQNPRHKITKRGQNVTFRCDPISEHNRLYWYRQTLGQGPEFLTYFQNEAQLEKSRLLSDRFSAERPKGSFSTLEIQRTEQGDSAMYLCASSYGTGNNYGYTFGSGTRLTVV.